A single sample is the source of the 32 T cell receptor beta chains below, sequenced in a study of control samples from healthy donors and cancer patients. TCRdb's table, derived via immunoSEQ multiplex PCR, lists solely in-frame clones and lacks some. The sample lists 150,000 or so clones, 80% to 95% occurring once. The sequenced sample was blood. Every receptor here comes from a man between 18 and 35 years old in good health.

This chain uses TRBV3-1 (or the pseudogene TRBV3-2) with TRBJ2-1; 8 bases are a match to TRBD2. CDR1 is LGHDT, CDR2 YNNKEL, per germline (reference sequence). V trimming: 4 bases; J trimming: 4 bases; junction bases outside the gene matches: 6. This CDR3 is built from 15 residues. CDR3 coding DNA: TGTGCCAGCAGCCTCACTAGCGGAAGTTACAATGAGCAGTTCTTC. Encoded protein: CASSLTSGSYNEQFF.

The rearrangement joins TRBV18 to TRBJ2-3; D unclear. V was clipped by 5 bases and J by 4 bases, with 10 bases between them. The CDR3 totals 13 residues. Germline V gene data show CDR1 as KGHSH and CDR2 as LQKENI. For the CDR3, the DNA is TGTGCCAGCTCAGATAGTGGGCCAGATACGCAGTATTTT. Residues: CASSDSGPDTQYF. Supplemented by reference TRBV18 and TRBJ2-3, the full variable domain reads NAGVMQNPRHLVRRRGQEARLRCSPMKGHSHVYWYRQLPEEGLKFMVYLQKENIIDESGMPKERFSAEFPKEGPSILRIQQVVRGDSAAYFCASSDSGPDTQYFGPGTRLTVL.

V gene TRBV27 combines with J gene TRBJ2-2; D call uncertain. The CDR3 has 14 residues. Germline lookup yields CDR1 MNHEY and CDR2 SMNVEV (reference sequence). V gave up 3 bases and J gave up 4 bases, with 9 bases separating them. The CDR3 is CASSLRPSTGELFF. CDR3 nucleotide sequence: TGTGCCAGCAGTTTGCGGCCCTCCACCGGGGAGCTGTTTTTT.

The chain links TRBV7-2 to TRBJ1-1; D is ambiguous. Germline V gene sequence: CDR1 SGHTA, CDR2 FQGNSA. The V gene lost 1 base and the J gene lost 0 bases, with 18 bases spanning the gap. This CDR3 has 18 amino acids. The CDR3 DNA reads TGTGCCAGCAGCTTAGATGGCGGGGTGAACCTTATGAACACTGAAGCTTTCTTT. Translation: CASSLDGGVNLMNTEAFF.

Concerning this clone: At the DNA level, this CDR3 is encoded by other sequences in the same sample as well. The chain links TRBV6-5 to TRBJ2-1, with TRBD1 identical over 7 bases. The V segment lost 7 bases and the J segment 6 bases; nucleotides outside the gene matches: 3. CDR1 MNHEY and CDR2 SVGAGI come from the germline V gene. The CDR3 covers 12 residues. CDR3 region: CASTDRVNEQFF. The DNA for the CDR3 is TGTGCCAGCACCGACAGGGTCAATGAGCAGTTCTTC.

The gene calls are TRBV19 and TRBJ1-6; D call uncertain. The CDR3 totals 16 residues. Germline loops: CDR1 LNHDA, CDR2 SQIVND (reference sequence). Trimming pared 3 bases from V and 0 bases from J, leaving 9 bases between. CDR3 sequence: CASSIHRSSYNSPLHF. The CDR3 coding sequence is TGTGCCAGTAGTATCCACCGGAGCTCCTATAATTCACCCCTCCACTTT.

This clone has more than one count but fewer than ten. The rearrangement links TRBV15 to TRBJ1-6; 7 bases are a match to TRBD1. CDR3 length equals 15 residues. Germline CDR1 and CDR2: LNHNV and YYDKDF (reference sequence). V trimming: 0 bases; J trimming: 9 bases; junction bases outside the gene matches: 5. The CDR3 DNA sequence: TGTGCCACCAGCAGAGATCAGGGGGGTCGTTCACCCCTCCACTTT. This gives the protein CATSRDQGGRSPLHF.

V is TRBV7-8 and J is TRBJ2-3; a possible D gene is TRBD1 (5 bases). Germline lookup yields CDR1 SGHVS and CDR2 FQNEAQ. V was cut by 4 bases and J by 5 bases, with 22 bases left in between. The CDR3 consists of 17 residues. The CDR3 region is CASSSDRQSAYRDTQYF. The CDR3 nucleotides are TGTGCCAGCAGCTCTGACCGACAGTCCGCCTACCGAGATACGCAGTATTTT.

In the case of this clone: Other DNA variants within this sample encode the same CDR3. The CDR3 DNA sequence: TGTGCCAGCAGTTTAGGGAGGGAGCAGTTCTTC. Translated, it gives CASSLGREQFF. This chain joins TRBV6-2 or TRBV6-3 and TRBJ2-1, with D possibly being TRBD2 (6 bases). The CDR3 loop spans 11 amino acids. The germline gives CDR1 MNHEY, CDR2 SVGEGT. With 4 bases removed from V and 10 bases from J, the gap between germline ends came to 8 bases.

This rearrangement joins TRBV6-4 to TRBJ2-3, with no clear D. The CDR3 loop spans 13 amino acids. V was pared by 5 bases and J by 5 bases, with 11 bases between. Per germline, CDR1 MRHNA and CDR2 SNTAGT. The chain's CDR3 is CASSPEAGDTQYF. The CDR3, as DNA: TGTGCCAGCAGTCCGGAAGCAGGAGATACGCAGTATTTT.

The chain carries TRBV30 and TRBJ2-1; 7 bases agree with TRBD2. Losses at the gene ends were 0 bases for V and 6 bases for J; bases not matched to a gene: 2. The CDR3 length is 13 residues. CDR1 and CDR2 from the germline V gene are GTSNPN and SVGIG (reference sequence). Here the CDR3 DNA reads TGTGCCTGGAGTGTAAGCGGGGTCAATGAGCAGTTCTTC. Its protein is CAWSVSGVNEQFF. The full variable domain, with the rest looked up from reference TRBV30 and TRBJ2-1, is SQTIHQWPATLVQPVGSPLSLECTVEGTSNPNLYWYRQAAGRGLQLLFYSVGIGQISSEVPQNLSASRPQDRQFILSSKKLLLSDSGFYLCAWSVSGVNEQFFGPGTRLTVL.

This chain uses TRBV11-2 with TRBJ1-4; TRBD1 matches 7 bases. Germline-derived CDR1 and CDR2 are SGHAT and FQNNGV. J gave up 4 bases and V 0 bases, and 5 bases lay outside the gene matches. This CDR3 has 16 amino acids. CDR3 sequence: CASSLDRGGLNEKLFF. Here the CDR3 DNA reads TGTGCCAGCAGCTTAGATCGAGGGGGCCTTAATGAAAAACTGTTTTTT. Full variable domain (missing parts from reference TRBV11-2 and TRBJ1-4): EAGVAQSPRYKIIEKRQSVAFWCNPISGHATLYWYQQILGQGPKLLIQFQNNGVVDDSQLPKDRFSAERLKGVDSTLKIQPAKLEDSAVYLCASSLDRGGLNEKLFFGSGTQLSVL.

The chain uses TRBV10-3 and TRBJ2-3; TRBD1 or TRBD2 may be the D gene (5 bases each). CDR1 ENHRY and CDR2 SYGVKD come from the germline V gene. Trimming took off 0 bases at V and 6 bases at J, with 13 bases between the two ends. CDR3 length: 15 residues. The CDR3 DNA is TGTGCCATCAGTGAGTCTCCAGGGACCAGGGATACGCAGTATTTT. It translates to CAISESPGTRDTQYF.

The rearrangement joins TRBV5-1 to TRBJ2-2, with D perhaps TRBD1 (6 bases). Germline CDR1 and CDR2: SGHRS and YFSETQ. Trimming stripped 0 bases from V and 0 bases from J, with 9 bases between. CDR3 length: 16 residues. The CDR3 reads CASSLDRETNTGELFF. The CDR3 DNA is TGCGCCAGCAGCTTGGACAGGGAGACGAACACCGGGGAGCTGTTTTTT.

The chain couples TRBV6-5 to TRBJ2-3, with D possibly TRBD2 on 7 matching bases. Germline loops: CDR1 MNHEY, CDR2 SVGAGI. The CDR3 has 16 residues. Trimming removed 2 bases from V and 6 bases from J, with 18 bases in between. The CDR3 coding sequence is TGTGCCAGCAGTTACGGGGCGGGGGCCCCGCCGGATACGCAGTATTTT. Translating gives CASSYGAGAPPDTQYF.

This sequence joins TRBV5-3 and TRBJ1-6; perhaps TRBD1 as D (6 bases). TRBV5-3 counts as an open reading frame of uncertain function. The CDR3 consists of 17 residues. V shed 1 base and J shed 5 bases, with 16 bases lying between them. The CDR3 DNA is TGTGCCAGAAGCTTGAGGGGGAGGGGTCGTCATAATTCACCCCTCCACTTT. Protein sequence: CARSLRGRGRHNSPLHF.

CDR3 nucleotide sequence: TGTGCCAGCAGTTTGAGTCGCGGGAGGGCCCTCGATGAGCAGTTCTTC. This translates into CASSLSRGRALDEQFF. V usage is TRBV27 and J usage is TRBJ2-1; TRBD2 aligns across 9 bases. The CDR3 contains 16 residues. J gave up 8 bases and V 3 bases, and 11 bases lay outside the gene matches. CDR1 and CDR2 from the germline V gene are MNHEY and SMNVEV (reference sequence).

This chain links TRBV9 with TRBJ1-3; D remains unclear. The CDR3 consists of 14 residues. Deletions cut 0 bases from V and 0 bases from J, with 4 bases between. Germline lookup yields CDR1 SGDLS and CDR2 YYNGEE. The chain's CDR3 is CASSVEPSGNTIYF. In DNA form, the CDR3 reads TGTGCCAGCAGCGTAGAACCCTCTGGAAACACCATATATTTT.

V and J are TRBV5-1 and TRBJ2-7; D is tentatively TRBD1 or TRBD2 (5 bases each). This CDR3 is built from 16 residues. Germline assignment: CDR1 SGHRS and CDR2 YFSETQ. The ends were cut back, 4 bases at V and 2 bases at J, with 19 bases in the middle. CDR3 protein: CASSVGGSTFPYEQYF. CDR3 nucleotide sequence: TGCGCCAGCAGCGTTGGGGGATCTACTTTCCCCTACGAGCAGTACTTC.

In this sample, this clone turned up once. The chain joins TRBV7-9 to TRBJ1-1, with a weak D call TRBD1 (6 bases). V dropped 5 bases and J dropped 5 bases, with 18 bases sitting between them. In germline, CDR1 is SEHNR, CDR2 FQNEAQ (reference sequence). The CDR3 consists of 15 residues. CDR3 protein: CASSQGRGVLTEAFF. CDR3 sequence (DNA): TGTGCCAGCAGCCAAGGAAGGGGGGTGTTAACTGAAGCTTTCTTT. The full variable domain, its missing parts supplied by reference TRBV7-9 and TRBJ1-1, is DTGVSQNPRHKITKRGQNVTFRCDPISEHNRLYWYRQTLGQGPEFLTYFQNEAQLEKSRLLSDRFSAERPKGSFSTLEIQRTEQGDSAMYLCASSQGRGVLTEAFFGQGTRLTVV.

The DNA of the CDR3 is TGTGCCAGCAGTTTATGGCGGGGCAATCAGCCCCAGCATTTT. Translation: CASSLWRGNQPQHF. The chain has TRBV27 and TRBJ1-5; D remains ambiguous. The CDR3 is made up of 14 amino acids. The germline gives CDR1 MNHEY, CDR2 SMNVEV (reference sequence). Trimming removed 1 base at V and 2 bases at J, with 6 bases between.

CDR3 sequence reads: CASSPAMSGGYNEQFF. CDR3 DNA sequence: TGTGCCAGCTCACCAGCTATGTCGGGGGGCTACAATGAGCAGTTCTTC. J is TRBJ2-1 and V is TRBV18, with 7 bases identical to TRBD2. Germline-derived CDR1 and CDR2 are KGHSH and LQKENI. This CDR3 spans 16 amino acids. V trimming: 2 bases; J trimming: 3 bases; junction bases outside the gene matches: 7.

The rearrangement joins TRBV19 to TRBJ1-2, with D perhaps matching TRBD1 (5 bases). Germline V gene sequence: CDR1 LNHDA, CDR2 SQIVND (reference sequence). There are 15 residues in the CDR3. V dropped 3 bases and J dropped 3 bases, with 14 bases sitting between them. CDR3 in amino acids: CASSIHGGEYYGYTF. The CDR3 nucleotides are TGTGCCAGTAGTATTCACGGGGGGGAGTACTATGGCTACACCTTC.

The gene calls are TRBV18 and TRBJ2-7; D call uncertain. Germline CDR1 and CDR2: KGHSH and LQKENI. CDR3 length equals 13 residues. Trimming stripped 0 bases from V and 5 bases from J, with 8 bases between. The CDR3 reads CASSPPLSNEQYF. For the CDR3, the DNA is TGTGCCAGCTCACCACCGCTATCCAACGAGCAGTACTTC. Filled out from reference TRBV18 and TRBJ2-7, the complete variable domain reads NAGVMQNPRHLVRRRGQEARLRCSPMKGHSHVYWYRQLPEEGLKFMVYLQKENIIDESGMPKERFSAEFPKEGPSILRIQQVVRGDSAAYFCASSPPLSNEQYFGPGTRLTVT.

This chain uses TRBV19 with TRBJ2-1, with D possibly called TRBD1 or TRBD2 (5 bases each). V was trimmed by 5 bases and J by 10 bases, leaving 21 bases between them. The CDR3 consists of 15 residues. Germline CDR1 LNHDA, CDR2 SQIVND (reference sequence). This chain's CDR3 is CASSSYQGTLGEQFF. CDR3 coding DNA: TGTGCCAGTAGTTCCTACCAAGGGACGCTGGGAGAGCAGTTCTTC.

This clone was seen a single time. V gene TRBV7-9 combines with J gene TRBJ1-5; possible D gene TRBD1, 5 bases. CDR1 and CDR2 from the germline V gene are SEHNR and FQNEAQ (reference sequence). Trimming left V 4 bases short and J 6 bases short, with 13 bases between. The CDR3 has 14 residues. CDR3 sequence: CASSSFSGGQPQHF. CDR3 in DNA: TGTGCCAGCAGCTCATTTTCGGGGGGTCAGCCCCAGCATTTT.

The chain joins TRBV6-6 to TRBJ2-1; D uncertain. V was cut by 2 bases and J by 0 bases, with 8 bases left in between. This CDR3 contains 15 residues. The germline CDR1 and CDR2 sequences are MNHNY and SVGAGI (reference sequence). The CDR3: CASSYKVSSYNEQFF. The CDR3 DNA reads as TGTGCCAGCAGTTACAAGGTCAGCTCCTACAATGAGCAGTTCTTC.

The rearrangement links TRBV28 to TRBJ2-5; no clear D. Germline V lookup: CDR1 MDHEN, CDR2 SYDVKM. The CDR3 length is 16 residues. V lost 4 bases to trimming and J lost 3 bases, with 18 bases between them. The CDR3 DNA follows: TGTGCCAGCAGTTGGATTGCTGCGGTAATCGAAGAGACCCAGTACTTC. It encodes CASSWIAAVIEETQYF.

The gene calls are TRBV7-3 and TRBJ2-1; D not resolved. The germline V gene has CDR1 SGHTA and CDR2 FQGTGA. Trimming shortened V by 0 bases and J by 9 bases, and 12 bases separated the two germline ends. This CDR3 has 14 amino acids. In nucleotides, the CDR3 is TGTGCCAGCAGCTTAACGGCATCCAGCCTTGAGCAGTTCTTC. Amino acid sequence: CASSLTASSLEQFF. The variable domain in full, with the rest retrieved from reference TRBV7-3 and TRBJ2-1, is GAGVSQTPSNKVTEKGKYVELRCDPISGHTALYWYRQSLGQGPEFLIYFQGTGAADDSGLPNDRFFAVRPEGSVSTLKIQRTERGDSAVYLCASSLTASSLEQFFGPGTRLTVL.

CDR3 protein: CASSTGSGAGYTF. The DNA for the CDR3 is TGTGCCAGCAGTACAGGGTCCGGGGCTGGCTACACCTTC. V is TRBV27 and J is TRBJ1-2; possibly TRBD1 for D (6 bases). There are 13 residues in the CDR3. Trimming took 5 bases from V and 7 from J, leaving 14 bases between them. Germline CDR1 reads MNHEY; CDR2 reads SMNVEV (reference sequence).

V and J are TRBV6-2 or TRBV6-3 and TRBJ2-3, with D perhaps given as TRBD1 or TRBD2 (5 bases each). This CDR3 has 12 amino acids. Per germline, CDR1 MNHEY and CDR2 SVGEGT. The V end lost 3 bases, the J end lost 9 bases, and 10 bases lay between the germline ends. The CDR3: CASSYMWGTQYF. The CDR3 nucleotides read TGTGCCAGCAGTTATATGTGGGGGACGCAGTATTTT.

V is TRBV20-1 and J is TRBJ1-6, with no clear D. The CDR3 contains 11 residues. CDR1 and CDR2 from the germline V gene are DFQATT and SNEGSKA (reference sequence). V lost 6 bases, J lost 15 bases, and 15 bases lay in between. This chain's CDR3 is CSADSRVHLHF. In nucleotides, the CDR3 is TGCAGTGCAGACTCAAGGGTACACCTCCACTTT.